The source of this T cell receptor beta chain is a study of cytotoxic CD8 clonotypes in ibrutinib-treated CLL (dated by TCRdb to the early 2020s). Describing the broader study: In this cohort, approximately 15 patients were treatment-naive and approximately ten were relapsed/refractory, while approximately 18 had unmutated IGHV. Of the approximately 90 people in the trial, around 24 had longitudinal samples available. All remission and progressive disease samples were collected while patients were still receiving ibrutinib. Samples at response were collected after a median of around twelve months of treatment, with a range of roughly 6 to 40 months. On average, each sample yielded about 260,000 productive templates and around 98,000 productive rearrangements. Partial responses were observed in 24 patients and complete responses in 2; after a median follow-up of around 68 months, remission was maintained in 15 or so patients and progression was observed in around twelve. Cryopreserved peripheral blood mononuclear cells were obtained before treatment, at response, and at either sustained remission or disease progression.

Study-wide conclusions, independent of this receptor: Public clonotypes were rare and either contracted or stayed stable during treatment, and the rise in clonality at ibrutinib response reflected the expansion of private clonotypes. Sustained-remission and progressing patients did not have matched sampling times, and lymph node repertoires were not examined. Clonality increased at ibrutinib response, stayed stable in sustained remission, and fell back toward baseline at progression. Baseline clonality exceeded that of age-matched healthy donors and correlated strongly with circulating CD8+ T-cell counts.

This clone registers as large (0.1 to 1%) within its sample. Its binding antigen is unknown. Base qualities are missing; no much larger clone stands one base away. A distance of 10 bases separates the germline ends of V and J, which lose 8 bases and 8 bases respectively. From its cysteine to its phenylalanine, the CDR3 spans 11 amino acids. Only the CDR3 part of the read is kept: 33 bases, read in frame from the first base. The time point label corresponds to: approximately 11 months on ibrutinib. For TCR beta library preparation, approximately 2 micrograms of genomic DNA were isolated from cryopreserved PBMCs. Longitudinal blood samples from CLL patients on ibrutinib monotherapy were analyzed using high-throughput TCR beta sequencing. The patients were enrolled in a single-center, open-label phase 2 trial of ibrutinib monotherapy. A MiSeq instrument was used for deep resolution sequencing, which targeted depths ranging from 1 in 1 million up to 1 in 200,000 T cells, with coverage averaging 10x for each clonotype. TCR beta libraries were generated with the immunoSEQ hsTCRB Kit. Processing in the source paper ran as follows. The data were analyzed with ImmunoSEQ Analyzer and ImmunoSEQ Data Assistant, and V, D and J gene assignments followed IMGT definitions. Clonality, which ranges from 0 to 1, was calculated by subtracting the normalized Shannon entropy of productive rearrangement frequencies from one. Only overrepresented clonotypes making up at least 0.05% of each patient's repertoire were included in the public clonotype analysis. More than ten repertoires from age-matched healthy donors, obtained from immuneACCESS, served as clonality controls. Not all clones reach the TCRdb copy of this immuneACCESS table, which keeps in-frame sequences only. Checked studies attribute under half of the gap to unresolved V genes and leave the rest unexplained. The V and J calls and clone size are taken from that table; D and trimming were inferred from the DNA. In this sample the table shows more than 55,000 clones, about 72% of which occur a single time. The top ten clonotypes cover 43% of the sample.

This clonotype was obtained from a human donor with chronic lymphocytic leukemia. Sample: PBMCs, taken after 12 months of ibrutinib treatment. The rearranged chain carries TRBV5-7 and TRBJ1-4, with the identity of the D gene unclear. TRBV5-7 is an open reading frame, and its role is uncertain. The CDR3 in this case is CARSRGEKLFF. At the DNA level, the sequence is TGTGCCAGATCCAGAGGAGAAAAACTGTTTTTT.